What follows are 24 T cell receptor beta chains derived from one specimen sequenced in a study of early T cells in non-severe SARS-CoV-2 infection. A single record per CDR3 protein comes from TCRdb applying MiXCR to the 5' RACE reads. The sample shows about 58,000 distinct CDR3 sequences, around 12% of them seen only once. Sequencing was performed on whole blood. These receptors all stem from an adult who was a healthcare worker with PCR-confirmed SARS-CoV-2 infection or an uninfected control (not recorded which).

The genes are TRBV9 and TRBJ1-4, with a possible D match to TRBD1 (6 bases). The CDR3 totals 15 residues. CDR1 is SGDLS and CDR2 is YYNGEE in the germline V gene. Trimming took off 4 bases at V and 0 bases at J, with 10 bases between the two ends. This chain's CDR3 is CASSFTGTTNEKLFF. CDR3 nucleotides: TGTGCCAGCAGCTTTACAGGGACAACTAATGAAAAACTGTTTTTT.

This clonotype was picked up many times. V and J are TRBV5-1 and TRBJ1-1, with TRBD1 as a possible D gene (5 bases). Trimming removed 6 bases from V and 0 bases from J, with 15 bases in between. Germline lookup yields CDR1 SGHRS and CDR2 YFSETQ. This CDR3 has 15 residues. CDR3 sequence reads: CASTRYGGMNTEAFF. The CDR3 DNA reads as TGCGCCAGCACCCGGTACGGGGGGATGAACACTGAAGCTTTCTTT.

The J gene is TRBJ1-1, the V gene TRBV5-5; D may be TRBD1 (5 bases). CDR1 and CDR2 (germline): SGHKS, YYEKEE (reference sequence). The V end lost 0 bases, the J end lost 5 bases, and 17 bases lay between the germline ends. The CDR3 runs 16 residues. DNA for the CDR3: TGTGCCAGCAGCTTGGGTACACTGACGGGGCAAACTGAAGCTTTCTTT. It encodes CASSLGTLTGQTEAFF.

This clonotype was found a few times. V usage is TRBV5-1 and J usage is TRBJ2-1, with 8 nucleotides matching TRBD1. Germline CDR1 is SGHRS and CDR2 is YFSETQ. V lost 3 bases to trimming and J lost 6 bases; unmatched junction nucleotides: 2. CDR3 length equals 13 residues. The CDR3 DNA follows: TGCGCCAGCAGCTCACAGGGGGGCAATGAGCAGTTCTTC. It encodes CASSSQGGNEQFF. Based on the CDR3 plus reference TRBV5-1 and TRBJ2-1, the full variable domain is KAGVTQTPRYLIKTRGQQVTLSCSPISGHRSVSWYQQTPGQGLQFLFEYFSETQRNKGNFPGRFSGRQFSNSRSEMNVSTLELGDSALYLCASSSQGGNEQFFGPGTRLTVL.

The table lists this clonotype with a few counts. V gene TRBV7-6 combines with J gene TRBJ2-2; 11 bases map to TRBD2. The CDR3 is made up of 16 amino acids. Trimming removed 5 bases from V and 2 bases from J; junction bases left unmatched: 4. Germline V gene sequence: CDR1 SGHVS, CDR2 FNYEAQ. In DNA form, the CDR3 reads TGTGCCAGCAGCACTAGCGGGAGAACCAACACCGGGGAGCTGTTTTTT. Translated: CASSTSGRTNTGELFF.

Concerning this clonotype itself: One end of the junction does not line up with germline, which may come from a read error. The chain uses TRBV24-1 and TRBJ2-1; 7 nucleotides match TRBD1. Germline V gene lookup returns CDR1 KGHDR and CDR2 SFDVKD. The CDR3 runs to 14 residues. CDR3 coding DNA: TGTGCCACCAGTGATTGGGACAGCTACAATGAGCAGCTCTTC. Translation gives CATSDWDSYNEQLF.

This clonotype was seen at least ten times. This chain joins TRBV3-1 and TRBJ2-2, with 7 bases that match TRBD2. The germline V gene encodes CDR1 LGHDT and CDR2 YNNKEL (reference sequence). The CDR3 runs 15 residues. J lost 6 bases, V lost 0 bases, and 4 bases had no gene match. The CDR3 coding sequence is TGTGCCAGCAGCCAAGACAGGACTAGGGCCGGGGAGCTGTTTTTT. Amino acids: CASSQDRTRAGELFF.

Comment on this clonotype: Being one base from a much bigger clone, this may be a read error. The chain's CDR3 is CASSDHITETQYF. Here the CDR3 DNA reads TGTGCCAGCAGTGACCATATTACAGAAACGCAGTATTTT. J is TRBJ2-3 and V is TRBV2; D is unclear. In germline, CDR1 is SNHLY, CDR2 FYNNEI. CDR3 length: 13 residues.

This clonotype was seen repeatedly, ten times or more. This rearrangement joins TRBV14 to TRBJ2-7; 10 bases line up with TRBD2. The ends lost 5 bases at V and 3 bases at J; junction bases unmatched: 7. From germline, CDR1 is SGHDN and CDR2 FVKESK. The CDR3 sequence is 15 residues long. CDR3 in DNA: TGTGCCAGCAGCTCCACCAGCGGGAGGGTCTACGAGCAGTACTTC. Translation: CASSSTSGRVYEQYF.

Many counts were recorded for this clonotype. The V and J genes are TRBV5-4 and TRBJ1-1; D is unclear. CDR1 and CDR2 from the germline V gene are SGHNT and YYREEE (reference sequence). This CDR3 region has 13 residues. V was cut by 1 base and J by 3 bases, with 7 bases left in between. The CDR3 loop is CASSLLKDTEAFF. The CDR3 nucleotides are TGTGCCAGCAGCTTGTTGAAGGACACTGAAGCTTTCTTT.

This clonotype was picked up a small number of times. This chain joins TRBV2 and TRBJ2-2, with TRBD2 as a possible D gene (7 bases). There are 15 residues in the CDR3. Germline values: CDR1 SNHLY, CDR2 FYNNEI. Trimming shortened V by 6 bases and J by 3 bases, and 14 bases separated the two germline ends. CDR3 coding DNA: TGTGCCAGCAGGCGGGGGCCGGCGGACACCGGGGAGCTGTTTTTT. It translates to CASRRGPADTGELFF. Looking up the rest from reference TRBV2 and TRBJ2-2 gives the full variable domain: EPEVTQTPSHQVTQMGQEVILRCVPISNHLYFYWYRQILGQKVEFLVSFYNNEISEKSEIFDDQFSVERPDGSNFTLKIRSTKLEDSAMYFCASRRGPADTGELFFGEGSRLTVL.

The V and J genes are TRBV29-1 and TRBJ2-3; tentatively, D is TRBD2 (5 bases). This CDR3 comprises 12 residues. Germline assignment: CDR1 SQVTM and CDR2 ANQGSEA. V was shortened by 7 bases and J by 4 bases, with 12 bases between the two germline ends. CDR3 sequence: CSAGTEADTQYF. The CDR3 DNA reads TGCAGCGCCGGTACGGAGGCAGATACGCAGTATTTT.

This clonotype showed up just a few times. This chain joins TRBV7-9 and TRBJ2-7; TRBD1 agrees at 8 bases. The germline V gene has CDR1 SEHNR and CDR2 FQNEAQ (reference sequence). With V trimmed by 6 bases and J by 0 bases, 10 bases remained unmatched. The CDR3 covers 16 residues. The chain's CDR3 is CASSQGQGRSSYEQYF. The CDR3 nucleotides are TGTGCCAGCAGTCAAGGACAGGGACGGAGCTCCTACGAGCAGTACTTC.

The V gene is TRBV29-1, the J gene TRBJ2-4, with 7 positions matching TRBD2. The CDR3 has 12 residues. Germline CDR1 and CDR2: SQVTM and ANQGSEA. V was clipped by 6 bases and J by 6 bases; unmatched bases: 5. The CDR3 spells CSVTTGGNIQYF. The CDR3 DNA reads TGCAGCGTGACAACGGGGGGAAACATTCAGTACTTC.

The table lists this clonotype with a few counts. The CDR3 sequence: CASSLAGGPVDTQYF. The CDR3 coding sequence is TGTGCCAGCAGTTTAGCGGGAGGGCCGGTAGATACGCAGTATTTT. The chain combines TRBV28 with TRBJ2-3; 9 bases are shared with TRBD2. The ends lost 2 bases at V and 5 bases at J; junction bases unmatched: 5. The CDR3 extends over 15 amino acids. Germline assignment: CDR1 MDHEN and CDR2 SYDVKM.

This clonotype occurred many times. The genes are TRBV11-2 and TRBJ1-3; D uncertain. CDR1 and CDR2 from the germline V gene are SGHAT and FQNNGV. Trimming stripped 8 bases from V and 1 base from J, with 12 bases between. The CDR3 covers 14 residues. The CDR3 loop reads CASCYEFSGNTIYF. As DNA, the CDR3 is TGTGCCAGCTGCTACGAATTTTCTGGAAACACCATATATTTT.

This clonotype was seen a few times. The chain couples TRBV7-9 to TRBJ2-5; TRBD1 matches 9 bases. The junction had 21 bases not matched to a gene; V was cut back by 5 bases and J by 5 bases. The CDR3 sequence is 19 residues long. CDR1 is SEHNR and CDR2 is FQNEAQ in the germline V gene (reference sequence). The CDR3 here is CASSTGAAGTGRSGETQYF. CDR3 nucleotides: TGTGCCAGCAGCACGGGGGCCGCCGGGACAGGGCGCAGCGGTGAGACCCAGTACTTC.

This clonotype was seen many times. V and J are TRBV27 and TRBJ1-6, with 11 bases fitting TRBD1. Germline V gene sequence: CDR1 MNHEY, CDR2 SMNVEV (reference sequence). The CDR3 has 15 residues. After removal of 5 bases from V and 9 bases from J, the junction contained 6 bases not matched to a gene. The CDR3 loop reads CASSRTGGAGSPLHF. In DNA form, the CDR3 reads TGTGCCAGCAGTAGGACAGGGGGCGCCGGTTCACCCCTCCACTTT.

The rearrangement uses TRBV7-9 and TRBJ2-3, with a tentative D call TRBD2 (6 bases). CDR1 is SEHNR, CDR2 FQNEAQ, per germline (reference sequence). This CDR3 has 14 amino acids. Trimming stripped 6 bases from V and 0 bases from J, with 10 bases between. The CDR3 sequence: CASSQRVSTDTQYF. The CDR3 region has the DNA TGTGCCAGCAGTCAGCGGGTTAGCACAGATACGCAGTATTTT.

This clonotype has more than one count but fewer than ten. The V gene is TRBV27, the J gene TRBJ2-3; D might be TRBD1 (5 bases). The germline V and J ends were trimmed by 4 bases and 0 bases, with 8 bases remaining between them. This CDR3 is 14 amino acids long. The germline CDR1 and CDR2 sequences are MNHEY and SMNVEV (reference sequence). The CDR3 spells CASSSTVSTDTQYF. The CDR3 nucleotides are TGTGCCAGCAGTTCGACAGTCAGCACAGATACGCAGTATTTT.

This clonotype appeared many times. The chain joins TRBV11-2 to TRBJ2-1, with 7 bases that match TRBD2. Germline lookup yields CDR1 SGHAT and CDR2 FQNNGV. This CDR3 has 13 residues. The V and J ends lost 5 bases and 6 bases, in that order; junction bases with no gene match: 4. The CDR3 here is CASSVGLINEQFF. CDR3 bases: TGTGCCAGCAGCGTGGGACTAATCAATGAGCAGTTCTTC.

This clonotype came up many times. The chain uses TRBV20-1 and TRBJ2-5; tentatively, D is TRBD1 (6 bases). Germline V lookup: CDR1 DFQATT, CDR2 SNEGSKA (reference sequence). The length of the CDR3 is 13 residues. V dropped 4 bases and J dropped 5 bases, with 14 bases sitting between them. Here the CDR3 DNA reads TGCAGTGCTACCCTGACAGGTCCGGAGACCCAGTACTTC. Translated, it gives CSATLTGPETQYF.

This clonotype was detected a few times. The rearrangement links TRBV5-4 to TRBJ2-3; TRBD1 aligns across 8 bases. Trimming removed 0 bases from V and 2 bases from J; junction bases left unmatched: 5. CDR3 length equals 16 residues. Germline V gene data show CDR1 as SGHNT and CDR2 as YYREEE (reference sequence). The chain's CDR3 is CASSLGAGGVTDTQYF. CDR3 DNA sequence: TGTGCCAGCAGCTTGGGTGCAGGGGGCGTCACAGATACGCAGTATTTT.

At least ten counts were recorded for this clonotype. The chain carries TRBV2 and TRBJ2-2, with a tentative D call TRBD2 (5 bases). V lost 7 bases and J 4 bases, leaving 10 bases between the germline ends. Germline assignment: CDR1 SNHLY and CDR2 FYNNEI. The CDR3 has 13 amino acids. CDR3 coding DNA: TGTGCCAGCATGATAAGCGGCACCGGGGAGCTGTTTTTT. Residues: CASMISGTGELFF.